This entry lists 4 T cell receptor beta chains sequenced from one sample in a study of blood T cell repertoires in COVID-19. The repertoire was sequenced with immunoSEQ multiplex PCR; TCRdb's copy has only in-frame clones and lacks some. The profile shows roughly 240,000 clones, about 83% of them singletons. Sequencing input: peripheral blood. These receptors were taken from a woman of 80 years or more with COVID-19, enrolled during active disease.

The rearrangement joins TRBV5-8 to TRBJ2-1, with TRBD2 matching over 10 bases. Looked up from germline, CDR1 is SGHTS and CDR2 is YDEGEE. With 7 bases clipped from V and 4 bases from J, the junction kept 8 bases outside the gene matches. The CDR3 sequence is 15 residues long. CDR3: CASVRGTSAYNEQFF. The CDR3 coding sequence is TGTGCCAGCGTAAGGGGGACTAGCGCTTACAATGAGCAGTTCTTC.

CDR3 region: CASSPHRATGNTIYF. CDR3 nucleotide sequence: TGTGCCAGCAGCCCCCACAGGGCCACTGGAAACACCATATATTTT. The gene calls are TRBV11-2 and TRBJ1-3; weak D call: TRBD1 (6 bases). This CDR3 spans 15 amino acids. Germline V CDR1 and CDR2: SGHAT, FQNNGV. V lost 5 bases to trimming and J lost 2 bases, with 13 bases between them.

The rearrangement joins TRBV30 to TRBJ1-3; possible D gene TRBD1, 6 bases. The CDR3 has 15 amino acids. From germline, CDR1 is GTSNPN and CDR2 SVGIG (reference sequence). V lost 2 bases and J lost 0, with 11 bases in between. CDR3 DNA sequence: TGTGCCTGGAGTTCAACAGGGAGCTCTGGAAACACCATATATTTT. Protein product: CAWSSTGSSGNTIYF.

This clone appeared a few times. This CDR3 reads CASRRQVNTEAFF. The CDR3 region has the DNA TGTGCCAGCAGAAGACAGGTGAACACTGAAGCTTTCTTT. The genes are TRBV6-5 and TRBJ1-1, with D perhaps TRBD1 (6 bases). V lost 6 bases and J 0 bases, leaving 8 bases between the germline ends. The CDR3 covers 13 residues. Germline V CDR1 and CDR2: MNHEY, SVGAGI.